This T cell receptor beta chain originates from a study of blood T cells in healthy people across ages. Study outcomes and limitations: Roughly linear age-related decline in beta diversity appeared, significant by age roughly 40.

As regards this clonotype: Its antigen is undetermined.

Next came a second PCR, run for about 6 to 11 cycles, which used a sample-barcoded 5' primer along with a J-beta primer mix. TCRdb reprocessed the 5' RACE reads with MiXCR, giving one entry per CDR3 protein. The repertoire holds approximately 1,100,000 distinct CDR3 sequences, with 40% to 55% as singletons. The TCR was taken from a woman aged 60 to 75 in good health. The sequenced sample consisted of blood.

DNA of the CDR3: TGCAGTGCTAGAGCCAAACAGGGGAGCTCCTACGAGCAGTACTTC. It translates to CSARAKQGSSYEQYF. This chain links TRBV20-1 with TRBJ2-7, with 7 bases aligning to TRBD1. The ends lost 1 base at V and 0 bases at J; junction bases unmatched: 6. CDR1 is DFQATT and CDR2 is SNEGSKA in the germline V gene (reference sequence). The CDR3 has 15 residues.